This T cell receptor (beta chain) is drawn from a study of T cells after somatic rescue of genetic block. The germline gives CDR1 SGHNT, CDR2 YENEEA. The length of the CDR3 is 17 residues. Trimming pared 1 base from V and 2 bases from J, leaving 17 bases between. Repertoires were generated with immunoSEQ multiplex PCR, while TCRdb's copy carries only in-frame clones and drops some. There are 110,000 or so clones in the sample; approximately 90% occur only once, and about 1.5% lies in the top ten. The sequence derives from a young woman. This sequence joins TRBV11-3 and TRBJ1-2; D is possibly TRBD1 (5 bases). Material for sequencing was peripheral blood mononuclear cells (PBMCs). CDR3 coding DNA: TGTGCCAGCAGCTTAGGTGGCGGGGACGCCGGGAACTATGGCTACACCTTC. Amino acids: CASSLGGGDAGNYGYTF.